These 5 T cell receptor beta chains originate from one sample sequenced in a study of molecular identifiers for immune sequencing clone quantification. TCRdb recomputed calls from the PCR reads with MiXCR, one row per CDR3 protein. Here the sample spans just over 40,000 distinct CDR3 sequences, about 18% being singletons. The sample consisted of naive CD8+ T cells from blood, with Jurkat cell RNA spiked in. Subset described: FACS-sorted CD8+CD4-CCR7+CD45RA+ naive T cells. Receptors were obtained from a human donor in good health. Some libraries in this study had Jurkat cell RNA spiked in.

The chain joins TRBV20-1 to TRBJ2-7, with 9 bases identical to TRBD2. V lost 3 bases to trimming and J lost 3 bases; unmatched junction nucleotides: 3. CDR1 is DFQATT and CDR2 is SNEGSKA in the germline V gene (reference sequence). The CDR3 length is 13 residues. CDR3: CSASGTSRYEQYF. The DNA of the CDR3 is TGCAGTGCTAGCGGGACTAGCCGCTACGAGCAGTACTTC.

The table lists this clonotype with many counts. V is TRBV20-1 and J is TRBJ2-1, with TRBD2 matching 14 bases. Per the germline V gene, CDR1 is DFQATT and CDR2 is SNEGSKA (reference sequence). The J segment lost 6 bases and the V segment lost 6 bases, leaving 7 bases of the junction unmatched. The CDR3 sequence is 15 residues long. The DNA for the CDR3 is TGCAGTGCGCCCCGGACTAGCGGGAGGTTCAATGAGCAGTTCTTC. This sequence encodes CSAPRTSGRFNEQFF.

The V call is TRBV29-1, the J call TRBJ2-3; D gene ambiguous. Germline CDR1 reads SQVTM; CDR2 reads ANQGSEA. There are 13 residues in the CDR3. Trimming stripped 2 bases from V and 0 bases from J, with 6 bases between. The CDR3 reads CSVERSSTDTQYF. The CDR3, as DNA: TGCAGCGTTGAACGGAGTAGCACAGATACGCAGTATTTT.

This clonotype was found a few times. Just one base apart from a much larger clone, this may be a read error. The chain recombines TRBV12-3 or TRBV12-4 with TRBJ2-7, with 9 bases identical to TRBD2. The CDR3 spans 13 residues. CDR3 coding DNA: TGTGTCAGCAGTCAGGGACTAGCTTGGGAGCAGTACTTC. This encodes CVSSQGLAWEQYF.

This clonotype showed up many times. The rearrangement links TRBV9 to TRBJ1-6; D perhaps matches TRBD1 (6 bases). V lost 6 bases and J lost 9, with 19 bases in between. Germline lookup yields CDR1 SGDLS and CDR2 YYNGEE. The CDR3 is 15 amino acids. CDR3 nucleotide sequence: TGTGCCAGCACTGCCACGGGGGGGCCAAGTTCACCCCTCCACTTT. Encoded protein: CASTATGGPSSPLHF.